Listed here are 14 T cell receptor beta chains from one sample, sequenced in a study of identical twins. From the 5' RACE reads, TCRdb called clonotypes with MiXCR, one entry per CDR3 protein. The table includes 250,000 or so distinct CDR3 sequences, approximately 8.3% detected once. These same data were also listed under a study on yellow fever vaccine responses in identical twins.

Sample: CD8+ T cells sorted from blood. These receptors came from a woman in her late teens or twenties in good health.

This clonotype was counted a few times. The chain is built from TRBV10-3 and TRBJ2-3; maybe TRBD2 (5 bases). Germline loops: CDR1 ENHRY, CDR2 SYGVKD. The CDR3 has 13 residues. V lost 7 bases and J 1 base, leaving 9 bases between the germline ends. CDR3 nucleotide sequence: TGTGCCATCACCGAGGGAGGCACAGATACGCAGTATTTT. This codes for CAITEGGTDTQYF.

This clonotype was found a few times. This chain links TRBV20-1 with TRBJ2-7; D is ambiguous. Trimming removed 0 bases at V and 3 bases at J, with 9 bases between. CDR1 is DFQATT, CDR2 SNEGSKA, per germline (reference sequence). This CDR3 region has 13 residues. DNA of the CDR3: TGCAGTGCTAGAGAGGGCACCTTCTACGAGCAGTACTTC. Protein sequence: CSAREGTFYEQYF.

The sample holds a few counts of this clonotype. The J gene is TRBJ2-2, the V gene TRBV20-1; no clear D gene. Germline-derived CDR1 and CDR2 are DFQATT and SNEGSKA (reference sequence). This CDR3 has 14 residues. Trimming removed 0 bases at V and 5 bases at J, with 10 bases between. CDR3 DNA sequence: TGCAGTGCTAGAGATGATTTAAAGACCGGGGAGCTGTTTTTT. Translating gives CSARDDLKTGELFF.

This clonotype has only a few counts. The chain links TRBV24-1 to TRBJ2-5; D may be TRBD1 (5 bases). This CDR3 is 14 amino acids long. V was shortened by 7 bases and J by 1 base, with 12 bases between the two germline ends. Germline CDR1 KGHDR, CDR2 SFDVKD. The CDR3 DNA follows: TGTGCCACCAGCCCAACAGGACCCCAAGAGACCCAGTACTTC. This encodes CATSPTGPQETQYF.

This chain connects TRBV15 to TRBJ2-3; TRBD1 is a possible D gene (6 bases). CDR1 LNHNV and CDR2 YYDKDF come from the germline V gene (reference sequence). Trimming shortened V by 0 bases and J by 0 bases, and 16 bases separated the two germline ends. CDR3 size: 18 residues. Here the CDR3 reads CATSRDLQGSASTDTQYF. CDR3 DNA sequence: TGTGCCACCAGCAGAGATTTGCAGGGGTCGGCCAGCACAGATACGCAGTATTTT.

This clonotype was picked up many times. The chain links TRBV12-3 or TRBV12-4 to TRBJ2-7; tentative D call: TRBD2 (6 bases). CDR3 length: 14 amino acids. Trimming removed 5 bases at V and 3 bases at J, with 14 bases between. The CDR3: CASSPGTSYYEQYF. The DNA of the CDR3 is TGTGCCAGCAGTCCCGGGACTTCTTACTACGAGCAGTACTTC.

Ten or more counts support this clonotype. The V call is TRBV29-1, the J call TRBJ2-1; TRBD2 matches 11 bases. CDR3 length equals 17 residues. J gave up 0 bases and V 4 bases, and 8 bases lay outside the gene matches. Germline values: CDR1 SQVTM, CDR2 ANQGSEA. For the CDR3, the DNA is TGCAGCGTTGTGGGACTAGCGGACCACCCCTCCTACAATGAGCAGTTCTTC. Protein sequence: CSVVGLADHPSYNEQFF.

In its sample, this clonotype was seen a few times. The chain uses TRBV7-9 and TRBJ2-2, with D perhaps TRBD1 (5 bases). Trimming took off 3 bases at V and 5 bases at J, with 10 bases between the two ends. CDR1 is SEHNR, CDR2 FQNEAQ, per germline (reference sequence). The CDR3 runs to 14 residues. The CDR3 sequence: CASSFPRDTGELFF. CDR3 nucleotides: TGTGCCAGCAGCTTCCCCAGGGATACCGGGGAGCTGTTTTTT. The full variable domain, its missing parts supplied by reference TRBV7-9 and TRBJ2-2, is DTGVSQNPRHKITKRGQNVTFRCDPISEHNRLYWYRQTLGQGPEFLTYFQNEAQLEKSRLLSDRFSAERPKGSFSTLEIQRTEQGDSAMYLCASSFPRDTGELFFGEGSRLTVL.

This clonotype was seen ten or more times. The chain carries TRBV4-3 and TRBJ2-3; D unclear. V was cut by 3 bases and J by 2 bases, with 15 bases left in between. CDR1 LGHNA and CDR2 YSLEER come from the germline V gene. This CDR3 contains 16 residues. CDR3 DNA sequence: TGCGCCAGCAGCCAGAACCCACTCCGAACCACAGATACGCAGTATTTT. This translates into CASSQNPLRTTDTQYF.

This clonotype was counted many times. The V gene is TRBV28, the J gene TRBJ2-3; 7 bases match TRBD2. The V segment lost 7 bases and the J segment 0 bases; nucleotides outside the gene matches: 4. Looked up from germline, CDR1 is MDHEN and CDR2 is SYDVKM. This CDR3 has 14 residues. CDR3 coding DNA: TGTGCCAGCAACCAGGGAGGGAGCACAGATACGCAGTATTTT. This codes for CASNQGGSTDTQYF.

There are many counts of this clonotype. The CDR3 loop is CASNGYEQYF. The CDR3 region has the DNA TGTGCCAGCAACGGCTACGAGCAGTACTTC. This rearrangement joins TRBV2 to TRBJ2-7; D uncertain. The CDR3 has 10 amino acids. Trimming took 7 bases from V and 3 from J, leaving 4 bases between them. CDR1 and CDR2 (germline): SNHLY, FYNNEI. The full variable domain, completed using reference TRBV2 and TRBJ2-7, is EPEVTQTPSHQVTQMGQEVILRCVPISNHLYFYWYRQILGQKVEFLVSFYNNEISEKSEIFDDQFSVERPDGSNFTLKIRSTKLEDSAMYFCASNGYEQYFGPGTRLTVT.

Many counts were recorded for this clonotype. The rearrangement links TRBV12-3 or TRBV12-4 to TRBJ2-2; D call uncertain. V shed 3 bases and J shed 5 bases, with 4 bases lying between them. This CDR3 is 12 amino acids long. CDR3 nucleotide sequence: TGTGCCAGCAGTTTTAGGACCGGGGAGCTGTTTTTT. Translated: CASSFRTGELFF.

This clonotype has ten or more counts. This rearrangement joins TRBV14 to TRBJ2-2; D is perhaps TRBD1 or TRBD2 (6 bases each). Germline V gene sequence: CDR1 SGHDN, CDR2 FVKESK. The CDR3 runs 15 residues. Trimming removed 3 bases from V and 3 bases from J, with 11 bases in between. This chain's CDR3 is CASSHLRGDTGELFF. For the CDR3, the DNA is TGTGCCAGCAGCCACCTGAGGGGGGACACCGGGGAGCTGTTTTTT.

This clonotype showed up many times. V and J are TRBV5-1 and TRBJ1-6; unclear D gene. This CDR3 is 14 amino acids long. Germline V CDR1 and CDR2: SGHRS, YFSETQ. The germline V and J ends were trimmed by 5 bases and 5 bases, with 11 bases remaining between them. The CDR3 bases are TGCGCCAGCAGTTCGGGAGGAGATAATTCACCCCTCCACTTT. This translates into CASSSGGDNSPLHF.